The clone carrying this T cell receptor (beta chain) was seen at least ten times. This sample stems from a study of T cells in Graves' hyperthyroidism and ophthalmopathy. The V gene's germline CDR1 is SGHRS and CDR2 YFSETQ. The CDR3 spans 15 residues. V lost 0 bases to trimming and J lost 0 bases, with 9 bases between them. RNA transcripts served as the template for amplifying TCR beta CDR3 regions. Primed by the HTBI set, a first-round RT-PCR was run on the TCR CDR3. TCRdb reanalysed the multiplex PCR reads using MiXCR and keeps one entry per CDR3 protein. The profile shows about 350,000 distinct CDR3 sequences, 18% of them singletons.

What was sequenced was blood. V gene TRBV5-1 combines with J gene TRBJ1-2; D is ambiguous. The TCR comes from a middle-aged woman with Graves' ophthalmopathy. CDR3 sequence (DNA): TGCGCCAGCAGCTTGGGGACGGCTGCTAACTATGGCTACACCTTC. Amino acid sequence: CASSLGTAANYGYTF.